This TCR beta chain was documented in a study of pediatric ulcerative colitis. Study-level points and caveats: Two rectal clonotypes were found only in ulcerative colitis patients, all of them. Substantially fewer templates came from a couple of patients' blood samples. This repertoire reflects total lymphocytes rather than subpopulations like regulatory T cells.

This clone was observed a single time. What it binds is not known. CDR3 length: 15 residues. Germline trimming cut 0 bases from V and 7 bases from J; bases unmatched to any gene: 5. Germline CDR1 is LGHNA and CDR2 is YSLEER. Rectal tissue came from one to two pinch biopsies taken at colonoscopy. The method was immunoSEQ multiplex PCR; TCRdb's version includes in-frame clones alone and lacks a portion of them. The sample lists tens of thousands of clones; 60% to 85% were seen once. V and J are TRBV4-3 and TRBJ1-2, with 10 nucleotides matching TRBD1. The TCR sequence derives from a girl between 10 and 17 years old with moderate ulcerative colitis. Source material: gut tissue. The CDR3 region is CASSQDQGTGVGYTF. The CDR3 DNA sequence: TGCGCCAGCAGCCAAGATCAAGGGACAGGGGTTGGCTACACCTTC.